This T cell receptor (beta chain) appears in the sequencing data of a study of shared T cell receptors in the human thymus (dated by TCRdb to 2020 to 2022). Notes on the research overall: The study examined how self-reactive, shared T-cell receptor alpha chains are generated in the human thymus.

To note about this clone: No antigen is known for it. Base qualities are not recorded, but no much larger clone differs from it by a single base.

Library creation used the immunoSEQ multiplex PCR assay. The table comes from immuneACCESS by way of TCRdb, which keeps in-frame sequences with V and J called. Part of the clones is missing from these tables; in studies checked, under half for an unresolved V gene and the rest for unknown reasons. This sample lists about 660,000 clones; approximately 90% were detected once. The ten largest account for about 0.01% of the sample. Measured from the cysteine to the phenylalanine, the CDR3 is 16 residues long. The entry retains the CDR3 DNA only, 48 bases that are in frame from base 1. Cut back by 3 bases and 3 bases, the V and J ends lie 15 bases apart. CDR1 and CDR2 (MDHEN, SYDVKM) derive from the germline V gene. These same records also appear under a second study, on human thymus T cells. As the second publication notes: Donors were immunologically healthy infants undergoing open corrective cardiac surgery for congenital heart defects in Finland. The thymus tissue came from surgical resects taken out during corrective cardiac surgery. Both the thymic and the peripheral blood repertoires appeared to show biased V and J gene segment usage. According to the related research, thymic TCR repertoires were highly overlapping among unrelated individuals. The study described the TCR alpha and beta repertoires in under 10 infant thymus samples and four matching peripheral blood samples. The infant donors were about 7 to 244 days old, and the cohort included six or seven males and two females. Thymocytes were released mechanically from tissue and stored at -70 °C as pellets of about 9-32 million cells. A QIAsymphony instrument was used to extract genomic DNA from the frozen cell pellets. The immunoSEQ multiplex PCR assay was used to amplify the TCRB and TCRAD loci from a standardized amount of quality-controlled genomic DNA. The amplicons covered the V(D)J region and were long enough to include the CDR3 and to identify the V and J genes. The commercial immunoSEQ service was used to sequence amplicons on an Illumina platform. Primer bias and sequencing errors were corrected as previously described, and TCRAD and TCRB definitions were based on the IMGT database. Analysis of the repertoires was done with immunoSEQ Analyzer 3.0 and VDJTools and included basic statistics, V/J segment usage, diversity estimates, rarefaction and pairwise overlap. To estimate diversity, the Chao1, ChaoE, Efron-Thisted, Shannon and inverse Simpson indices were applied, and diversity was also estimated on datasets down-sampled to the smallest sample. Repertoire overlap used strict matching of CDR3 nucleotide sequence, V gene and J gene, with Jaccard-based multidimensional scaling clustering. On average, thymus samples yielded roughly 800,000 unique TCRB clonotypes, whereas blood samples yielded about 84,000.

The specimen was thymocytes. The chain joins TRBV28 to TRBJ1-5, with TRBD1 as a weak D call on 6 bases. This sequence was found in a boy under two years old with a congenital heart defect. Donor details come from another sample of the same person, matched by shared clones. CDR3 reads: CASSFRGDRPNQPQHF. The nucleotide sequence reads as follows: TGTGCCAGCAGTTTTAGGGGCGACAGGCCCAATCAGCCCCAGCATTTT.